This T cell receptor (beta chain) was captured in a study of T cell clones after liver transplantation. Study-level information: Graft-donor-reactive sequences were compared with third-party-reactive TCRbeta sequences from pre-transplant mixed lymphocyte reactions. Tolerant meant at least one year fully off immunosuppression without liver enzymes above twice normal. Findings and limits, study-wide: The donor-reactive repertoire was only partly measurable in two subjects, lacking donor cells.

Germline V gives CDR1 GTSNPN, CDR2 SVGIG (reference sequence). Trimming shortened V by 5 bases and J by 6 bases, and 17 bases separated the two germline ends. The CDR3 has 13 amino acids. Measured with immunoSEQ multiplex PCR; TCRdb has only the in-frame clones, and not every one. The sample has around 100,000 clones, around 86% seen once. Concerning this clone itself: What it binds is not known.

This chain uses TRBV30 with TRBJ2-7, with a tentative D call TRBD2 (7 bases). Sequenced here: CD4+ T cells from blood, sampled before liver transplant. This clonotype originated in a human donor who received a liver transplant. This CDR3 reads CAWGRGRSREQYF. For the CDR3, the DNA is TGTGCCTGGGGGCGGGGGCGGTCACGCGAGCAGTACTTC.